This record concerns one TCR beta chain sequence. Its specificity is not known. The sample belongs to a study of CD8 T cells in ankylosing spondylitis. Study-wide findings and caveats: Ankylosing spondylitis blood appeared to carry a characteristic TCR beta motif of roughly 8 highly homologous variants. Earlier work had already found some motif variants in reactive arthritis synovial fluid and blood. Matched ankylosing spondylitis synovial fluid reportedly contained a significantly enriched population of disease-linked clones.

TCRdb recomputed calls from the 5' RACE reads with MiXCR, one row per CDR3 protein. The data hold 700,000 to 1,000,000 distinct CDR3 sequences, with about an eighth observed a single time. V was pared by 2 bases and J by 2 bases, with 7 bases between. The CDR3 runs 13 residues. Germline CDR1 and CDR2: DFQATT and SNEGSKA (reference sequence). The receptor comes from a male donor with ankylosing spondylitis. The J gene is TRBJ1-3, the V gene TRBV20-1; D gene ambiguous. The sequencing input was blood, either unsorted or a sorted T cell fraction (not recorded which). CDR3 DNA: TGCAGTGCTAGAATGCAGGCTGGAAACACCATATATTTT. Amino acid sequence: CSARMQAGNTIYF.